This T cell receptor (beta chain) stems from a study of shared clonotypes between healthy human individuals. Study findings and constraints: In this cohort, only blood was sampled, and tissue repertoires likely differ. Clonotype sharing among the donors was expected to vary with sequencing depth.

Trimming removed 2 bases from V and 0 bases from J; junction bases left unmatched: 1. Germline V gene sequence: CDR1 SGHRS, CDR2 YFSETQ. The CDR3 runs to 14 residues. In regard to this clone: Its antigen is currently unknown. The same CDR3 can be traced to other DNA sequences in this sample.

Running of the assay took place at deep level. The genomic DNA of each subset was split evenly across several immunoSEQ plates. Clones were sequenced by immunoSEQ multiplex PCR, and TCRdb holds only the in-frame ones, with some missing. The sample has 2 million to 2.5 million clones, 93% seen once. The chain recombines TRBV5-1 with TRBJ2-7; 8 bases align to TRBD1. The receptor was isolated from a young man in good health. Some clones in this sample may be carry-over from other donors' samples. Sequenced input: naive CD4+ T cells from PBMCs. This sample's subset: CD45RA+ positively selected. The CDR3 DNA sequence: TGCGCCAGCAGCTTCACAGGGGGCTCCTACGAGCAGTACTTC. Protein: CASSFTGGSYEQYF.